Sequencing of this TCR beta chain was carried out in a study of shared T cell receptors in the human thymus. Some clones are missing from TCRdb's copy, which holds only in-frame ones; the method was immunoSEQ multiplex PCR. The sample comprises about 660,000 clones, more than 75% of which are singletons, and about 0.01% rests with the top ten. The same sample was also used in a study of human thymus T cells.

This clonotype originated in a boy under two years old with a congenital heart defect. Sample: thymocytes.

The CDR3 sequence is CASSSKERPNTGELFF. CDR3 DNA sequence: TGTGCCAGCAGTTCAAAAGAGCGCCCGAACACCGGGGAGCTGTTTTTT. This chain links TRBV27 with TRBJ2-2, with D uncertain. The CDR3 is 16 amino acids. CDR1 is MNHEY and CDR2 is SMNVEV in the germline V gene (reference sequence). Trimming pared 4 bases from V and 0 bases from J, leaving 12 bases between.